This TCR beta chain came from a study of post-analysis software for immune sequencing data. In the study overall: Included courses were relapsing-remitting and secondary progressive multiple sclerosis; progressive-relapsing multiple sclerosis was also included.

V shed 1 base and J shed 6 bases, with 13 bases lying between them. Per the germline V gene, CDR1 is LGHDT and CDR2 is YNNKEL (reference sequence). This CDR3 is built from 14 residues. Only a few counts were recorded for this clonotype. As yet, its antigen is unknown. Points from the study as a whole: The study found TRBV5-6, TRBV5-1 and TRBV20-1 among a few TRBV segments more frequent in patients than controls.

The TCR beta cDNA libraries contained unique molecular identifiers. MiXCR, run by TCRdb on the PCR reads, gives a single entry per CDR3 protein. The sample records hundreds of thousands of distinct CDR3 sequences, 30% being singletons. The rearrangement links TRBV3-1 to TRBJ2-7; D possibly uses TRBD1 or TRBD2 (6 bases each). The specimen was blood. The origin of this receptor is a girl aged 10 to 17 with multiple sclerosis. The CDR3 loop reads CASSQVGGFGEQYF. CDR3 nucleotides: TGTGCCAGCAGCCAAGTAGGGGGGTTCGGCGAGCAGTACTTC.